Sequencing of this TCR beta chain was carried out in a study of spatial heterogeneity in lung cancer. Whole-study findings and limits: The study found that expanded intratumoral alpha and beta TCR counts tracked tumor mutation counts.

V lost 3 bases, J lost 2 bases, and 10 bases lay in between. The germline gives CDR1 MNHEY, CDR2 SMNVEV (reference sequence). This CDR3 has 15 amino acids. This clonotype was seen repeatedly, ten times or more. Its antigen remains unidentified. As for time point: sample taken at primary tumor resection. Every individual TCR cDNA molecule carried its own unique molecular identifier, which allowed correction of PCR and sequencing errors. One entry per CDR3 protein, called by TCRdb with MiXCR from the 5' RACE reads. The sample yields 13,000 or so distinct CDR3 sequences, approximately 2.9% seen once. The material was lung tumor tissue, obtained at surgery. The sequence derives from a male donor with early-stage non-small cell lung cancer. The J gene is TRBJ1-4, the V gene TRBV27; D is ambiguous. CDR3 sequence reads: CASSFSRATNEKLFF. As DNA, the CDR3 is TGTGCCAGCAGTTTCAGCCGGGCCACTAATGAAAAACTGTTTTTT.